The 28 T cell receptor beta chains given below trace back to one sample, sequenced in a study of T-cell memory formation after mild COVID-19. A single record per CDR3 protein comes from TCRdb applying MiXCR to the 5' RACE reads. The table lists approximately 350,000 distinct CDR3 sequences, over 13% of them singletons. Source material: PBMCs or a T cell subset sorted from them (not recorded which). The receptors stem from a young man who had mild COVID-19 (a few samples of this study predate the infection). Cell type and time point are not known.

In its sample, this clonotype was seen many times. This chain uses TRBV2 with TRBJ2-7, with unresolved D. Germline V gene sequence: CDR1 SNHLY, CDR2 FYNNEI. Trimming cost V 8 bases and J 4 bases, with 18 bases left between them. The CDR3 loop spans 14 amino acids. CDR3 protein: CASRQAIVLYEQYV. In DNA form, the CDR3 reads TGTGCCAGCCGCCAGGCCATCGTTCTTTACGAGCAGTACGTC.

The genes are TRBV4-3 and TRBJ2-2; 10 nucleotides agree with TRBD2. The CDR3 contains 17 residues. CDR1 and CDR2 from the germline V gene are LGHNA and YSLEER. V shed 1 base, J shed 2 bases, and the junction held 4 bases outside the gene matches. This chain's CDR3 is CASSQGAGGPNTGELFF. The CDR3 bases are TGCGCCAGCAGCCAAGGAGCGGGGGGGCCCAACACCGGGGAGCTGTTTTTT.

V gene TRBV10-3 combines with J gene TRBJ1-1, with D unclear. CDR3 length equals 13 residues. Deletions cut 4 bases from V and 3 bases from J, with 9 bases between. CDR1 and CDR2 (germline): ENHRY, SYGVKD. As DNA, the CDR3 is TGTGCCATCAGTGTGAGGGCGGACACTGAAGCTTTCTTT. Translation: CAISVRADTEAFF.

The chain employs TRBV29-1 and TRBJ1-1; a possible D gene is TRBD1 (6 bases). Germline CDR1 is SQVTM and CDR2 is ANQGSEA. CDR3 length equals 13 residues. V lost 5 bases to trimming and J lost 0 bases, with 10 bases between them. CDR3 sequence: CSVSTGMNTEAFF. In DNA form, the CDR3 reads TGCAGCGTTTCGACAGGTATGAACACTGAAGCTTTCTTT.

This clonotype was seen more than once but under ten times. The chain recombines TRBV9 with TRBJ2-5, with D uncertain. The germline gives CDR1 SGDLS, CDR2 YYNGEE. The length of the CDR3 is 15 residues. Between the trimmed V and J ends, which lost 0 bases and 3 bases, there was a span of 12 bases. The CDR3 sequence is CASSVVGSGKETQYF. CDR3 sequence (DNA): TGTGCCAGCAGCGTAGTCGGGTCGGGTAAAGAGACCCAGTACTTC.

This clonotype has at least ten counts. The chain recombines TRBV4-3 with TRBJ2-1; D remains ambiguous. Trimming took off 0 bases at V and 0 bases at J, with 12 bases between the two ends. CDR1 is LGHNA, CDR2 YSLEER, per germline. CDR3 size: 17 residues. CDR3 amino acids: CASSQDLARSSYNEQFF. CDR3 nucleotides: TGCGCCAGCAGCCAAGATCTGGCTAGGAGCTCCTACAATGAGCAGTTCTTC.

This clonotype occurred a few times. This chain links TRBV6-2 or TRBV6-3 with TRBJ2-1, with TRBD2 matching 11 bases. CDR3 length: 14 amino acids. V lost 6 bases, J lost 10 bases, and 8 bases stayed unmatched. Germline values: CDR1 MNHEY, CDR2 SVGEGT. The CDR3 sequence is CASSPSGGRSEQFF. The CDR3 nucleotides are TGTGCCAGCAGCCCTAGCGGGGGGAGAAGCGAGCAGTTCTTC.

This clonotype was observed at least ten times. The rearrangement uses TRBV30 and TRBJ2-1; a possible D gene is TRBD2 (6 bases). V lost 3 bases and J 1 base, leaving 19 bases between the germline ends. Germline lookup yields CDR1 GTSNPN and CDR2 SVGIG (reference sequence). This CDR3 has 17 residues. This CDR3 is CAWRGRGLGVSYNEQFF. The CDR3 DNA is TGTGCCTGGAGGGGCCGGGGGTTGGGAGTATCCTACAATGAGCAGTTCTTC.

V is TRBV4-3 and J is TRBJ2-6; D is uncertain. Trimming took 0 bases from V and 0 from J, leaving 3 bases between them. Germline V CDR1 and CDR2: LGHNA, YSLEER. CDR3 size: 15 residues. CDR3 protein: CASSQEDSGANVLTF. The CDR3 nucleotides read TGCGCCAGCAGCCAAGAGGACTCTGGGGCCAACGTCCTGACTTTC.

The rearrangement links TRBV27 to TRBJ2-7; 7 bases are a match to TRBD1. This CDR3 has 18 amino acids. Per germline, CDR1 MNHEY and CDR2 SMNVEV (reference sequence). Trimming took 5 bases from V and 5 from J; bases not matched to a gene: 21. CDR3 sequence: CASSLQGQVASVSHEQYF. In DNA form, the CDR3 reads TGTGCCAGCAGTCTCCAAGGACAGGTAGCTAGTGTAAGCCACGAGCAGTACTTC.

This rearrangement joins TRBV12-3 or TRBV12-4 to TRBJ1-6; TRBD1 matches at 7 bases. J lost 4 bases, V lost 6 bases, and 6 bases had no gene match. This CDR3 has 15 residues. CDR3 amino acids: CASRSRQGYNSPLHF. CDR3 DNA: TGTGCCAGCAGGAGCCGACAGGGTTATAATTCACCCCTCCACTTT.

CDR3 nucleotides: TGTGCCAGCAGTGAATGGGTAGCGGGGAGCACAGATACGCAGTATTTT. This codes for CASSEWVAGSTDTQYF. V and J are TRBV25-1 and TRBJ2-3; the match to TRBD2 covers 8 bases. The CDR3 spans 16 residues. The J segment lost 0 bases and the V segment lost 1 base, leaving 3 bases of the junction unmatched. Germline CDR1 MGHDK, CDR2 SYGVNS.

DNA of the CDR3: TGTGCCAGTAGGACAGGCTCCTACGAGCAGTACTTC. It codes for CASRTGSYEQYF. The rearrangement links TRBV6-6 to TRBJ2-7, with 7 bases fitting TRBD1. The V gene end was trimmed by 9 bases and the J gene end by 0 bases; junction bases not matched to a gene: 2. The CDR3 loop spans 12 amino acids. Germline CDR1 MNHNY, CDR2 SVGAGI (reference sequence).

This clonotype has ten or more counts. The rearrangement uses TRBV4-2 and TRBJ2-7; TRBD1 matches at 7 bases. This CDR3 has 14 residues. The V gene's germline CDR1 is LGHNA and CDR2 YNFKEQ. The ends lost 3 bases at V and 4 bases at J; junction bases unmatched: 6. This CDR3 is CASSQGLQGYEQYF. Here the CDR3 DNA reads TGTGCCAGCAGCCAGGGCCTACAGGGGTACGAGCAGTACTTC.

The V gene is TRBV28, the J gene TRBJ1-5, with a possible D match to TRBD1 (5 bases). The CDR3 loop spans 12 amino acids. The germline V and J ends were trimmed by 6 bases and 7 bases, with 10 bases remaining between them. The germline CDR1 and CDR2 sequences are MDHEN and SYDVKM. For the CDR3, the DNA is TGTGCCAGCAGACTACAGGACCAGCCCCAGCATTTT. This encodes CASRLQDQPQHF.

This chain connects TRBV6-6 to TRBJ2-2; 7 positions match TRBD1. The CDR3 is 13 residues long. V lost 6 bases to trimming and J lost 6 bases; unmatched junction nucleotides: 4. CDR1 and CDR2 from the germline V gene are MNHNY and SVGAGI (reference sequence). The CDR3 protein is CASREQGAGELFF. CDR3 coding DNA: TGTGCCAGCAGGGAGCAGGGGGCCGGGGAGCTGTTTTTT.

This sequence joins TRBV5-1 and TRBJ2-5; 7 nucleotides line up with TRBD1. In germline, CDR1 is SGHRS, CDR2 YFSETQ. The length of the CDR3 is 14 residues. V was clipped by 4 bases and J by 4 bases; unmatched bases: 7. The CDR3 is CASSMNRGLETQYF. Here the CDR3 DNA reads TGCGCCAGCAGCATGAACAGGGGTTTAGAGACCCAGTACTTC.

V is TRBV6-5 and J is TRBJ2-7; D may be TRBD1 (6 bases). Germline CDR1 and CDR2: MNHEY and SVGAGI. The V end lost 0 bases, the J end lost 2 bases, and 8 bases lay between the germline ends. This CDR3 has 14 residues. The chain's CDR3 is CASSYSSGAYEQYV. The DNA of the CDR3 is TGTGCCAGCAGTTACTCTTCAGGGGCCTACGAGCAGTACGTC.

There are many counts of this clonotype. The chain has TRBV6-5 and TRBJ2-5; 8 bases line up with TRBD1. CDR1 and CDR2 from the germline V gene are MNHEY and SVGAGI. V shed 6 bases and J 4 bases; nucleotides not matched to a gene: 4. The CDR3 has 13 residues. This CDR3 is CASSGDRGETQYF. CDR3 DNA: TGTGCCAGCAGCGGCGACAGGGGAGAGACCCAGTACTTC.

The genes are TRBV6-6 and TRBJ2-3, with D maybe TRBD2 (5 bases). Trimming removed 4 bases at V and 0 bases at J, with 11 bases between. This CDR3 has 15 amino acids. CDR1 and CDR2 (germline): MNHNY, SVGAGI (reference sequence). The CDR3 loop is CASSSERPSTDTQYF. In DNA form, the CDR3 reads TGTGCCAGCAGTTCTGAGCGGCCTAGCACAGATACGCAGTATTTT.

This chain links TRBV12-5 with TRBJ1-1, with 8 bases identical to TRBD1. CDR1 and CDR2 from the germline V gene are LGHNT and FRNRAP. The CDR3 runs to 15 residues. V lost 4 bases and J lost 1; bases outside the gene matches: 5. This CDR3 is CASGSPTGENTEAFF. CDR3 nucleotides: TGTGCTAGTGGTTCGCCGACAGGGGAGAACACTGAAGCTTTCTTT.

The chain employs TRBV9 and TRBJ2-2; the D is unclear. V was cut by 3 bases and J by 5 bases, with 8 bases left in between. The CDR3 consists of 13 residues. The germline CDR1 and CDR2 sequences are SGDLS and YYNGEE. The CDR3 here is CASSARGTGELFF. The DNA of the CDR3 is TGTGCCAGCAGCGCCCGAGGAACCGGGGAGCTGTTTTTT.

This clonotype was observed a few times. This chain joins TRBV19 and TRBJ2-2, with 7 nucleotides matching TRBD2. V lost 5 bases to trimming and J lost 1 base; unmatched junction nucleotides: 1. Germline CDR1 is LNHDA and CDR2 is SQIVND (reference sequence). This CDR3 region has 14 residues. The CDR3 DNA sequence: TGTGCCAGTAGTTGGACTAGGAACACCGGGGAGCTGTTTTTT. Protein sequence: CASSWTRNTGELFF.

This clonotype was detected once. This sequence joins TRBV4-3 and TRBJ1-2; a possible D gene is TRBD1 (6 bases). V was cut by 4 bases and J by 7 bases, with 13 bases left in between. The CDR3 spans 13 residues. Germline V CDR1 and CDR2: LGHNA, YSLEER. The CDR3 sequence: CASSLQDSSGYTF. The CDR3 DNA reads TGCGCCAGCAGCCTCCAGGACAGTAGTGGCTACACCTTC.

This sequence joins TRBV20-1 and TRBJ2-2; 11 bases are a match to TRBD2. The CDR3 covers 16 residues. The J segment lost 6 bases and the V segment lost 2 bases, leaving 8 bases of the junction unmatched. Germline loops: CDR1 DFQATT, CDR2 SNEGSKA (reference sequence). The CDR3 region is CSARTSGGPRSGELFF. In DNA, the CDR3 is TGCAGTGCTAGAACTAGCGGGGGCCCCAGGTCCGGGGAGCTGTTTTTT.

V usage is TRBV20-1 and J usage is TRBJ2-5, with D possibly called TRBD1 or TRBD2 (6 bases each). Germline CDR1 reads DFQATT; CDR2 reads SNEGSKA (reference sequence). This CDR3 contains 16 residues. V was cut by 5 bases and J by 4 bases, with 23 bases left in between. The CDR3 DNA is TGCAGTGCTGCCTCGGGGGTAGCCGGGGGCCCAGAGACCCAGTACTTC. It is translated as CSAASGVAGGPETQYF.

V gene TRBV6-5 combines with J gene TRBJ1-3; no reliable D call. Germline values: CDR1 MNHEY, CDR2 SVGAGI. V lost 6 bases and J 0 bases, leaving 15 bases between the germline ends. The CDR3 is made up of 16 amino acids. This chain's CDR3 is CASRQSLTVSGNTIYF. CDR3 nucleotides: TGTGCCAGCAGGCAATCCCTAACAGTCTCTGGAAACACCATATATTTT.

The V call is TRBV5-4, the J call TRBJ2-7; unclear D gene. Germline CDR1 reads SGHNT; CDR2 reads YYREEE (reference sequence). CDR3 length: 12 residues. The V and J ends lost 2 bases and 6 bases respectively, with 9 bases between them. In DNA form, the CDR3 reads TGTGCCAGCAGCTTAATGGGTAGCGAGCAGTACTTC. It is translated as CASSLMGSEQYF.